This T cell receptor (beta chain) was sequenced during a study of blood T cell repertoires in COVID-19. Study-wide background: Italy, Spain and the United States were the sources of the convalescent and acute COVID-19 samples. In each case, the material was cDNA or gDNA derived from T cells, B-cell-depleted T cells, or PBMCs.

Study processing details: Amplification from reference gene primers served as the basis for estimated nucleated cell counts. Repertoires were generated with immunoSEQ multiplex PCR, while TCRdb's copy carries only in-frame clones and drops some. V and J calls and clone size are as listed in that table; D and trimming were resolved from the DNA. The sample has around 300,000 clones, around 85% seen once; the top ten hold 4.1%. The V gene's germline CDR1 is MNHEY and CDR2 SVGAGI. The V segment lost 4 bases and the J segment 1 base; nucleotides outside the gene matches: 2. The length of the CDR3 is 14 residues.

Sequenced: peripheral blood. The gene calls are TRBV6-5 and TRBJ1-1; 8 nucleotides match TRBD1. This TCR derives from a woman in her fifties or sixties with active or convalescent COVID-19. CDR3 nucleotides: TGTGCCAGCAGTTTGACAGGGGAGAACACTGAAGCTTTCTTT. Its protein is CASSLTGENTEAFF.